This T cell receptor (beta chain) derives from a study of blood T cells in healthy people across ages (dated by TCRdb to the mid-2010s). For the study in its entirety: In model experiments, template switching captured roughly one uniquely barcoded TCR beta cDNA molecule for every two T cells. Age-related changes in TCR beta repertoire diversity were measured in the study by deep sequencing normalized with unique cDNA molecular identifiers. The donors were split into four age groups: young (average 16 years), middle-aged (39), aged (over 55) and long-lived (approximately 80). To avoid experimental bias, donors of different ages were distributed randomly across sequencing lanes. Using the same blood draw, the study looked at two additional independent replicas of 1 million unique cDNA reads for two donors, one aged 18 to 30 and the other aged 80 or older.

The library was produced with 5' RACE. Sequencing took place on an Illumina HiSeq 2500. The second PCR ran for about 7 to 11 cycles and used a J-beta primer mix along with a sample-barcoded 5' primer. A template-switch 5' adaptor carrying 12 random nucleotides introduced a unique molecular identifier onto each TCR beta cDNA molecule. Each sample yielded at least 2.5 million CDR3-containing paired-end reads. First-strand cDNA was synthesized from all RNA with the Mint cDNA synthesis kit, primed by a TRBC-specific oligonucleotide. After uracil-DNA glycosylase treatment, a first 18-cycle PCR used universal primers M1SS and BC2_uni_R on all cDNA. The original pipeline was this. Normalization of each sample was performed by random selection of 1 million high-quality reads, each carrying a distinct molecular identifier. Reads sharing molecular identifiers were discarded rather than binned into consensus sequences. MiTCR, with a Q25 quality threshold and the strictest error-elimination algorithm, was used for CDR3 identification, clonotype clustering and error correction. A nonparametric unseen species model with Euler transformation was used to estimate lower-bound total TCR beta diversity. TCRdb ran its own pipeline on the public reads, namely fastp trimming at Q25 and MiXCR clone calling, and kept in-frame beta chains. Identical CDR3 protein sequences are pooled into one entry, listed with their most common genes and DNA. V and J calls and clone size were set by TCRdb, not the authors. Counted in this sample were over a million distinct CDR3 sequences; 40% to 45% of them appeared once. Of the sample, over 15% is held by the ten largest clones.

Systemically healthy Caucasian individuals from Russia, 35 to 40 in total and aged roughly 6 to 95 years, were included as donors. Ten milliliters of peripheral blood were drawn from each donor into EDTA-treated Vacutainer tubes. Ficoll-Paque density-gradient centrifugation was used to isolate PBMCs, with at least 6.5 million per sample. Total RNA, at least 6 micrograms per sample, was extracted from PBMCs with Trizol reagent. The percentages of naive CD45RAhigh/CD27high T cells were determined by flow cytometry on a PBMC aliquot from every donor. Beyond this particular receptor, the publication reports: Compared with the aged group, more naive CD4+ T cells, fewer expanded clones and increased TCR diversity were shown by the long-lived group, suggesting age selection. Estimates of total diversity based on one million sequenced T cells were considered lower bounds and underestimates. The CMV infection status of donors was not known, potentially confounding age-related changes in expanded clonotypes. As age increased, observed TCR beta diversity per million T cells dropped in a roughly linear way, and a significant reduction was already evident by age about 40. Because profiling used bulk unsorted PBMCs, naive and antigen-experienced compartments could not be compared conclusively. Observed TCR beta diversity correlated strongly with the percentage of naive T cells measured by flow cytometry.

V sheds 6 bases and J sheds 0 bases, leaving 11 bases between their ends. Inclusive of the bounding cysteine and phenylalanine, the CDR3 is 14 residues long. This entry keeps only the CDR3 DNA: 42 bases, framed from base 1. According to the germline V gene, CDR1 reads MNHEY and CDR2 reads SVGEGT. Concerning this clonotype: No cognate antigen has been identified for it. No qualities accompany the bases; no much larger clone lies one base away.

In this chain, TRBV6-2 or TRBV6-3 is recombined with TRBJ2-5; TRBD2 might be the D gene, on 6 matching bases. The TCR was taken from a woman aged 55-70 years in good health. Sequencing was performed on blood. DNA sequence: TGTGCCAGCAGACTGGGACTGAACCAAGAGACCCAGTACTTC. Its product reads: CASRLGLNQETQYF.